This T cell receptor beta chain stems from a study of T cell changes during pregnancy in multiple sclerosis. Profiled with immunoSEQ multiplex PCR; TCRdb holds only in-frame clones, not every one. The sample holds about 75,000 clones, nearly 95% seen once. V was clipped by 5 bases and J by 5 bases; unmatched bases: 10. Germline V CDR1 and CDR2: LNHDA, SQIVND (reference sequence). The CDR3 contains 15 residues. The sequencing here drew on CD4+ T cells from peripheral blood mononuclear cells, taken after pregnancy. This sequence originates from a female donor with multiple sclerosis, enrolled in a pregnancy study. The chain carries TRBV19 and TRBJ1-2; 8 nucleotides align to TRBD1. The CDR3, as DNA: TGTGCCAGTAGTCCGGGAGGACAGGGACGGTATGGCTACACCTTC. This encodes CASSPGGQGRYGYTF.